A selection of T cell receptor beta chains follows, all from one sample in a study of blood T cells in healthy people across ages. TCRdb recomputed calls from the 5' RACE reads with MiXCR, one row per CDR3 protein. Of approximately 1.5 million distinct CDR3 sequences listed, approximately 39% are singletons. The specimen sequenced was blood. The receptor source for this set is a woman between 18 and 29 years old in good health. Both conserved end residues are part of each CDR3. D genes are given only for firm matches. A row's size may be missing; if present it is once, few, many or a size class.

-	many	TRBJ2-7	TRBV28	CASKARPYEQYF	TGTGCCAGCAAAGCTCGCCCCTACGAGCAGTACTTC
-	-	TRBJ2-7	TRBV6-1	CASRLGEEYEQYF	TGTGCCAGCAGGTTGGGGGAGGAGTACGAGCAGTACTTC
TRBD2	few	TRBJ2-7	TRBV4-3	CASSPNIAGDSYEQYF	TGCGCCAGCAGCCCCAATATAGCGGGGGACTCCTACGAGCAGTACTTC
-	-	TRBJ1-2	TRBV5-6	CASSPGRQGYTF	TGTGCCAGCAGCCCCGGACGGCAAGGCTACACCTTC
-	-	TRBJ1-1	TRBV2	CASSGQAGTEAFF	TGTGCCAGCAGTGGTCAGGCGGGCACTGAAGCTTTCTTT
-	few	TRBJ2-1	TRBV7-2	CASSFDVSSEQFF	TGTGCCAGCAGCTTTGATGTCTCCTCGGAGCAGTTCTTC
-	few	TRBJ1-4	TRBV28	CASTRALGEKLFF	TGTGCCAGCACTCGGGCCCTGGGCGAAAAACTGTTTTTT
-	few	TRBJ1-4	TRBV4-3	CASSQDSTANEKLFF	TGCGCCAGCAGCCAAGATAGCACGGCGAATGAAAAACTGTTTTTT
TRBD1	-	TRBJ2-7	TRBV9	CASSVGQGAIYEQYF	TGTGCCAGCAGCGTAGGCCAGGGGGCAATCTACGAGCAGTACTTC
TRBD1	-	TRBJ2-1	TRBV10-3	CAISEEGLQGAFYNEQFF	TGTGCCATCAGTGAAGAGGGCCTACAGGGGGCTTTTTACAATGAGCAGTTCTTC
-	few	TRBJ2-4	TRBV11-2	CASSKNDNKNIQYF	TGTGCCAGCAGCAAAAATGACAACAAAAACATCCAGTACTTC
TRBD1	-	TRBJ1-5	TRBV7-2	CASSLETGGNQPQHF	TGTGCCAGCAGCTTAGAGACAGGGGGCAATCAGCCCCAGCATTTT
TRBD1	-	TRBJ1-5	TRBV6-1	CASAQGVASYSNQPQHF	TGTGCCAGTGCACAGGGGGTCGCGTCGTATAGCAATCAGCCCCAGCATTTT
TRBD1	few	TRBJ2-3	TRBV15	CATSREWDRPTDTQYF	TGTGCCACCAGCAGAGAATGGGACAGGCCCACAGATACGCAGTATTTT
-	-	TRBJ2-3	TRBV30	CAWSVGRGVGTDTQYF	TGTGCCTGGAGTGTAGGCAGGGGGGTTGGCACAGATACGCAGTATTTT
-	few	TRBJ2-3	TRBV15	CATRSAGLLADTQYF	TGTGCCACCCGCTCAGCGGGCTTGCTGGCAGATACGCAGTATTTT
TRBD1	once	TRBJ1-4	TRBV2	CASRPGQGFEKLFF	TGTGCCAGCAGACCGGGACAGGGCTTTGAAAAACTGTTTTTT
-	-	TRBJ1-2	TRBV13	CASSDWRSGYTF	TGTGCCAGCAGCGACTGGCGGAGTGGCTACACCTTC
-	-	TRBJ2-2	TRBV7-9	CASLGRNTGELFF	TGTGCCAGCCTCGGACGAAACACCGGGGAGCTGTTTTTT
TRBD2	-	TRBJ2-3	TRBV12-3/TRBV12-4	CASSRGQAGGPADTQYF	TGTGCCAGCAGTCGGGGACAAGCGGGAGGGCCCGCAGATACGCAGTATTTT
TRBD2	-	TRBJ2-3	TRBV29-1	CSVERAPGLALDTQYF	TGCAGCGTTGAAAGGGCACCGGGACTAGCTTTGGATACGCAGTATTTT
-	-	TRBJ1-1	TRBV24-1	CATSDHRGTEAFF	TGTGCCACCAGTGATCATCGGGGGACTGAAGCTTTCTTT
-	-	TRBJ2-5	TRBV30	CAWSGNQETQYF	TGTGCCTGGAGTGGGAACCAAGAGACCCAGTACTTC
-	-	TRBJ2-5	TRBV7-2	CASSLGTSPLYEQYF	TGTGCCAGCAGCTTGGGCACTAGCCCTCTTTATGAGCAGTACTTC
-	-	TRBJ1-1	TRBV18	CASSPPAGKAFF	TGTGCCAGCTCACCACCGGCCGGCAAAGCTTTCTTT
TRBD1	-	TRBJ2-7	TRBV9	CASSVMAGGAYEQYF	TGTGCCAGCAGCGTAATGGCAGGGGGAGCCTACGAGCAGTACTTC
-	-	TRBJ2-5	TRBV9	CASSFAGEETRYF	TGTGCCAGCAGCTTTGCTGGCGAGGAGACCCGGTACTTC
-	few	TRBJ2-3	TRBV3-1	CASSQALYGTGDTDTQYF	TGTGCCAGCAGCCAAGCTCTCTATGGGACGGGCGACACAGATACGCAGTATTTT
-	-	TRBJ2-1	TRBV4-3	CASSQEDTRRRQFF	TGCGCCAGCAGCCAAGAAGACACTAGAAGAAGGCAGTTCTTC
-	few	TRBJ1-1	TRBV20-1	CSATGATEAFF	TGCAGTGCTACAGGGGCCACTGAAGCTTTCTTT
-	few	TRBJ1-2	TRBV20-1	CSASGTRNYGYGYTF	TGCAGTGCTAGTGGCACTCGGAACTATGGCTATGGCTACACCTTC
-	few	TRBJ2-5	TRBV3-1	CASSQFGGQETQYF	TGTGCCAGCAGCCAATTTGGGGGGCAAGAGACCCAGTACTTC
TRBD1	-	TRBJ1-5	TRBV7-2	CASSLEWTGMPRQPQHF	TGTGCCAGCAGCTTAGAGTGGACAGGGATGCCTCGGCAGCCCCAGCATTTT
-	few	TRBJ1-5	TRBV7-8	CASSLDKVSRTENQPQHF	TGTGCCAGCAGCTTAGACAAAGTGTCTAGGACAGAAAATCAGCCCCAGCATTTT
-	-	TRBJ1-2	TRBV20-1	CSAPPPANYGYTF	TGCAGTGCCCCCCCACCGGCTAACTATGGCTACACCTTC
-	few	TRBJ1-5	TRBV27	CASSFGPSGQPQHF	TGTGCCAGCAGTTTTGGGCCATCAGGGCAGCCCCAGCATTTT
TRBD1	-	TRBJ2-1	TRBV20-1	CSAEGQGRTYNEQFF	TGCAGTGCTGAGGGACAGGGGAGGACCTACAATGAGCAGTTCTTC
-	-	TRBJ2-6	TRBV6-6	CASSYKNSGANVLTF	TGTGCCAGCAGTTACAAAAACTCTGGGGCCAACGTCCTGACTTTC
-	many	TRBJ2-1	TRBV12-3/TRBV12-4	CASRISGNEQFF	TGTGCCAGCAGAATTAGTGGGAATGAGCAGTTCTTC
-	-	TRBJ2-1	TRBV6-2/TRBV6-3	CASSSVRVRGNEQFF	TGTGCCAGCAGTTCCGTCCGGGTCAGAGGGAATGAGCAGTTCTTC
TRBD1	-	TRBJ2-1	TRBV7-9	CASSGTGPTYNEQFF	TGTGCCAGCAGCGGGACAGGGCCTACCTACAATGAGCAGTTCTTC
TRBD1	-	TRBJ2-1	TRBV2	CASILWDRVGEQFF	TGTGCCAGCATTCTGTGGGACAGGGTGGGTGAGCAGTTCTTC